Below are 15 T cell receptor beta chains sequenced from a single sample in a study of blood T cell repertoires in COVID-19. Clones were sequenced by immunoSEQ multiplex PCR, and TCRdb holds only the in-frame ones, with some missing. The profile shows approximately 99,000 clones, approximately 88% of them singletons. Sequenced material: peripheral blood. The receptors come from a human donor in a cohort sampled during active COVID-19.

This chain joins TRBV7-8 and TRBJ2-1; D unclear. V was pared by 5 bases and J by 0 bases, with 14 bases between. Per the germline V gene, CDR1 is SGHVS and CDR2 is FQNEAQ. The CDR3 has 16 residues. This chain's CDR3 is CASSPIGGFSYNEQFF. For the CDR3, the DNA is TGTGCCAGCAGCCCGATAGGCGGATTCTCCTACAATGAGCAGTTCTTC. Using reference TRBV7-8 and TRBJ2-1 for the parts outside the CDR3, the full variable domain is GAGVSQSPRYKVAKRGQDVALRCDPISGHVSLFWYQQALGQGPEFLTYFQNEAQLDKSGLPSDRFFAERPEGSVSTLKIQRTQQEDSAVYLCASSPIGGFSYNEQFFGPGTRLTVL.

The gene calls are TRBV30 and TRBJ1-2, with 7 bases that match TRBD1. J was trimmed by 6 bases and V by 5 bases; bases with no gene match: 9. Germline V gene data show CDR1 as GTSNPN and CDR2 as SVGIG (reference sequence). This CDR3 has 13 amino acids. The CDR3 protein is CAWAPTGNDGYTF. The CDR3 coding sequence is TGTGCCTGGGCTCCGACAGGGAACGATGGCTACACCTTC.

This clone was picked up one time. This sample also contains other DNA sequences that code for the same CDR3. V usage is TRBV2 and J usage is TRBJ1-2, with 9 bases lining up with TRBD1. V lost 5 bases to trimming and J lost 6 bases; unmatched junction nucleotides: 4. The germline V gene has CDR1 SNHLY and CDR2 FYNNEI. The CDR3 covers 13 residues. CDR3 nucleotides: TGTGCCAGCAGTCCACAGGGGGCGGATGGCTACACCTTC. It is translated as CASSPQGADGYTF. Together with reference TRBV2 and TRBJ1-2, the CDR3 gives the full variable domain: EPEVTQTPSHQVTQMGQEVILRCVPISNHLYFYWYRQILGQKVEFLVSFYNNEISEKSEIFDDQFSVERPDGSNFTLKIRSTKLEDSAMYFCASSPQGADGYTFGSGTRLTVV.

The chain couples TRBV7-8 to TRBJ2-1, with 11 bases matching TRBD2. The germline CDR1 and CDR2 sequences are SGHVS and FQNEAQ. CDR3 length: 15 amino acids. Trimming cost V 10 bases and J 0 bases; bases outside gene matches: 5. The CDR3: CATRLAGTSYNEQFF. In DNA form, the CDR3 reads TGTGCCACCCGACTAGCGGGGACCTCCTACAATGAGCAGTTCTTC.

This chain links TRBV18 with TRBJ1-3; D gene ambiguous. With 6 bases removed from V and 0 bases from J, the gap between germline ends came to 12 bases. This CDR3 contains 15 residues. Germline V gene data show CDR1 as KGHSH and CDR2 as LQKENI. The CDR3 sequence is CASSREMLSGNTIYF. CDR3 in DNA: TGTGCCAGCTCCCGCGAAATGCTCTCTGGAAACACCATATATTTT.

The chain has TRBV5-5 and TRBJ2-1, with D perhaps matching TRBD2 (6 bases). The CDR3 runs 16 residues. Germline CDR1 is SGHKS and CDR2 is YYEKEE (reference sequence). Trimming took 1 base from V and 6 from J, leaving 17 bases between them. The CDR3 spells CASSLLAGGQGNEQFF. The CDR3 DNA follows: TGTGCCAGCAGCTTGCTAGCAGGAGGGCAGGGCAATGAGCAGTTCTTC.

The chain is built from TRBV27 and TRBJ2-1; D not certain. From germline, CDR1 is MNHEY and CDR2 SMNVEV (reference sequence). The CDR3 covers 14 residues. V was shortened by 3 bases and J by 12 bases, with 18 bases between the two germline ends. The CDR3 loop reads CASSFGPSRLGQFF. The CDR3 region has the DNA TGTGCCAGCAGTTTTGGGCCCTCCCGGCTTGGGCAGTTCTTC.

This clone has only one observation. The chain is built from TRBV4-2 and TRBJ2-1; D possibly corresponds to TRBD2 (8 bases). With 4 bases removed from V and 0 bases from J, the gap between germline ends came to 22 bases. CDR1 is LGHNA, CDR2 YNFKEQ, per germline. This CDR3 region has 19 residues. CDR3 loop: CASSPGGAGATSSYNEQFF. The CDR3 DNA sequence: TGTGCCAGCAGCCCAGGGGGAGCGGGGGCGACGAGCTCCTACAATGAGCAGTTCTTC.

This clone turned up a few times. The chain has TRBV2 and TRBJ1-6, with a weak D call TRBD1 (6 bases). There are 15 residues in the CDR3. CDR1 and CDR2 (germline): SNHLY, FYNNEI. Trimming stripped 4 bases from V and 7 bases from J, with 14 bases between. CDR3: CASSGEGVRNSPLHF. CDR3 in DNA: TGTGCCAGCAGTGGTGAGGGGGTTAGAAATTCACCCCTCCACTTT.

The chain carries TRBV30 and TRBJ2-7, with D perhaps matching TRBD2 (6 bases). The CDR3 contains 14 residues. CDR1 and CDR2 (germline): GTSNPN, SVGIG (reference sequence). Trimming pared 5 bases from V and 2 bases from J, leaving 16 bases between. The CDR3 DNA reads TGTGCCTGGGGGAGGAACAGTGGAGCCTACGAGCAGTACTTC. Protein: CAWGRNSGAYEQYF.

This CDR3 reads CASSVRWDSPYEQYF. The CDR3 DNA reads TGTGCCAGTAGTGTCCGGTGGGACAGTCCCTACGAGCAGTACTTC. This chain uses TRBV19 with TRBJ2-7, with 7 bases matching TRBD1. The V and J ends lost 5 bases and 2 bases, in that order; junction bases with no gene match: 9. The CDR3 totals 15 residues. Germline V lookup: CDR1 LNHDA, CDR2 SQIVND (reference sequence).

The gene calls are TRBV28 and TRBJ1-2; tentative D call: TRBD1 (5 bases). The ends were cut back, 7 bases at V and 0 bases at J, with 15 bases in the middle. Germline CDR1 MDHEN, CDR2 SYDVKM. The CDR3 has 15 amino acids. The CDR3 DNA sequence: TGTGCCAGCACCGAGACAGATCGTTCTAACTATGGCTACACCTTC. It translates to CASTETDRSNYGYTF.

The gene calls are TRBV19 and TRBJ1-4, with 7 bases lining up with TRBD1. Losses at the gene ends were 4 bases for V and 4 bases for J; bases not matched to a gene: 6. Per germline, CDR1 LNHDA and CDR2 SQIVND (reference sequence). The CDR3 is made up of 15 amino acids. CDR3 protein: CASSTWTGLNEKLFF. Written as DNA, the CDR3 is TGTGCCAGTAGTACATGGACAGGCCTTAATGAAAAACTGTTTTTT.

This clone occurred once. V gene TRBV2 combines with J gene TRBJ2-1, with TRBD2 matching 12 bases. Germline CDR1 SNHLY, CDR2 FYNNEI. The CDR3 has 14 amino acids. The V gene end was trimmed by 4 bases and the J gene end by 15 bases; junction bases not matched to a gene: 10. The CDR3 reads CASSARTSGKVSFF. CDR3 in DNA: TGTGCCAGCAGTGCTCGGACTAGCGGGAAAGTTTCGTTCTTC. The variable domain in full, with the rest retrieved from reference TRBV2 and TRBJ2-1, is EPEVTQTPSHQVTQMGQEVILRCVPISNHLYFYWYRQILGQKVEFLVSFYNNEISEKSEIFDDQFSVERPDGSNFTLKIRSTKLEDSAMYFCASSARTSGKVSFFGPGTRLTVL.

The genes are TRBV6-5 and TRBJ2-3; 12 nucleotides agree with TRBD2. V lost 9 bases to trimming and J lost 1 base; unmatched junction nucleotides: 5. The CDR3 contains 15 residues. CDR1 is MNHEY, CDR2 SVGAGI, per germline. The CDR3 sequence: CASELAGGGTDTQYF. CDR3 nucleotide sequence: TGTGCCAGTGAACTAGCGGGAGGAGGCACAGATACGCAGTATTTT.